The sequence of this T cell receptor beta chain was determined in a study of neurological immune-mediated disorders. The V gene's germline CDR1 is SGHVS and CDR2 FNYEAQ. Losses at the gene ends were 5 bases for V and 1 base for J; bases not matched to a gene: 11. The CDR3 has 17 amino acids. Study results and limitations: CDR3 amino acid sequences found in expanded clones were never shared across subjects, suggesting private repertoires in all groups.

Via MiXCR, TCRdb re-called the 5' RACE reads, giving one row per CDR3 protein. The sample records tens of thousands of distinct CDR3 sequences, about 3.4% being singletons. This clonotype was counted at least ten times. What it binds is unknown. This sequence joins TRBV7-6 and TRBJ2-3; 8 bases match TRBD2. This receptor was identified in a man aged 40-49 years with multiple sclerosis. The sequenced sample consisted of PBMCs. CDR3 sequence: CASSKTSGGEGTDTQYF. The DNA for the CDR3 is TGTGCCAGCAGCAAAACTAGCGGAGGGGAGGGCACAGATACGCAGTATTTT.